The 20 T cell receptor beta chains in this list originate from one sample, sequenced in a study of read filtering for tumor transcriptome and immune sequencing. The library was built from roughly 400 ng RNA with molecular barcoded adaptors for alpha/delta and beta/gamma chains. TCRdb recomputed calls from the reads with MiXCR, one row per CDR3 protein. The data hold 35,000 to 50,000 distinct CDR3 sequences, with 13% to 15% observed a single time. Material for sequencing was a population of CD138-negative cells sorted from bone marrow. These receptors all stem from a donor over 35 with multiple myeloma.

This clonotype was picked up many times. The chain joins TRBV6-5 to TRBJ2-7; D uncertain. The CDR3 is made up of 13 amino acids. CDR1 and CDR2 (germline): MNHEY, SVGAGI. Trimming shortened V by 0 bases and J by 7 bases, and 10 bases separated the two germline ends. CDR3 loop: CASSYSRASEQYF. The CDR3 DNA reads TGTGCCAGCAGTTACTCGAGAGCGAGTGAGCAGTACTTC.

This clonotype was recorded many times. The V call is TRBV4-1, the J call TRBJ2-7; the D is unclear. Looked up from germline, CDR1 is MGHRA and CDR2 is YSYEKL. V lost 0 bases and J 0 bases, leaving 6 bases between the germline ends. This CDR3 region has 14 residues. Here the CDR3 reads CASSQERASYEQYF. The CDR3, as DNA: TGCGCCAGCAGCCAAGAAAGGGCCTCCTACGAGCAGTACTTC.

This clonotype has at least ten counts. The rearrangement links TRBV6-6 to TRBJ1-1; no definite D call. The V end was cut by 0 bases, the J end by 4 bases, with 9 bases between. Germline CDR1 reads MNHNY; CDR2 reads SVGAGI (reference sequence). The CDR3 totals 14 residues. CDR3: CASSYSRVGTEAFF. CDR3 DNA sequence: TGTGCCAGCAGTTACTCGAGGGTGGGCACTGAAGCTTTCTTT.

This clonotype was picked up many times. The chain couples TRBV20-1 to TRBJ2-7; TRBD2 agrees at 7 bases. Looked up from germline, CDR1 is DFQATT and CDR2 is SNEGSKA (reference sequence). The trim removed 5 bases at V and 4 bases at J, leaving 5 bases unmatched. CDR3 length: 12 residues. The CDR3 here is CSAGPGGYEQYF. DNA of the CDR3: TGCAGTGCTGGGCCCGGGGGGTACGAGCAGTACTTC.

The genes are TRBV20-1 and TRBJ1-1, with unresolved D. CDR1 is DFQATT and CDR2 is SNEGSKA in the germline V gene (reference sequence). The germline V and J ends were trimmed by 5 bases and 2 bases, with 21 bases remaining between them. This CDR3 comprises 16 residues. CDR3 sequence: CSAPPPEGTINTEAFF. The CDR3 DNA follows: TGCAGTGCTCCCCCCCCCGAGGGCACGATAAACACTGAAGCTTTCTTT.

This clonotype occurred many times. CDR3 region: CASSFVNSGANVLTF. CDR3 DNA: TGTGCCAGCAGTTTTGTCAACTCTGGGGCCAACGTCCTGACTTTC. The V gene is TRBV12-3 or TRBV12-4, the J gene TRBJ2-6; D is uncertain. The CDR3 has 15 amino acids. Trimming removed 3 bases from V and 0 bases from J, with 6 bases in between.

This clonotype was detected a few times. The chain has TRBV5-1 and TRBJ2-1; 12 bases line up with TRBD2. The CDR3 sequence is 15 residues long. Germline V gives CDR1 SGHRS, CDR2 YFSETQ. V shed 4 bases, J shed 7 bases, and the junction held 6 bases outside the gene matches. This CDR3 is CASSKGLAGPNEQFF. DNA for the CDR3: TGCGCCAGCAGCAAGGGACTAGCGGGTCCGAATGAGCAGTTCTTC.

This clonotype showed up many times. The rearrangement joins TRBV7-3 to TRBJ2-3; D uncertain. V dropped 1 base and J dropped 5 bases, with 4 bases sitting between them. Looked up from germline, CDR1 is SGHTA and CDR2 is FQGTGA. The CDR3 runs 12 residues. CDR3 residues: CASSLNKDTQYF. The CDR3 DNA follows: TGTGCCAGCAGCTTAAACAAAGATACGCAGTATTTT.

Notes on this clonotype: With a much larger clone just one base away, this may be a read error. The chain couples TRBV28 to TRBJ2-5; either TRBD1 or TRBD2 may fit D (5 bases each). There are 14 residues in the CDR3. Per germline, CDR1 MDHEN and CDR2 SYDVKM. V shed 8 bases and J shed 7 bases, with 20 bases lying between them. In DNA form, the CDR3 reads TGTGCCAGCTGGGGGTCGTCGGCAACAGGGACCCAGTACTTC. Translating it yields CASWGSSATGTQYF.

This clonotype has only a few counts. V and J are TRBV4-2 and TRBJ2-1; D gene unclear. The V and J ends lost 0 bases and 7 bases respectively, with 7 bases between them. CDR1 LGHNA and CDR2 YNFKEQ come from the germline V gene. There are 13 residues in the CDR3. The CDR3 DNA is TGTGCCAGCAGCCAAGATGTCCGTAATGAGCAGTTCTTC. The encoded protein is CASSQDVRNEQFF.

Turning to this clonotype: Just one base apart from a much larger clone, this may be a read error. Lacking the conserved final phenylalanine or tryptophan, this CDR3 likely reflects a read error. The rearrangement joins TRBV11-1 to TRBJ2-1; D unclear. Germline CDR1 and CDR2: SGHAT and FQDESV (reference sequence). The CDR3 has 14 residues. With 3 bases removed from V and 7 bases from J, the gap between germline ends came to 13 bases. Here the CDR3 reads CASSLRTPYNEQFL. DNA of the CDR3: TGTGCCAGCAGCTTGCGAACTCCTTATAATGAGCAGTTCCTC.

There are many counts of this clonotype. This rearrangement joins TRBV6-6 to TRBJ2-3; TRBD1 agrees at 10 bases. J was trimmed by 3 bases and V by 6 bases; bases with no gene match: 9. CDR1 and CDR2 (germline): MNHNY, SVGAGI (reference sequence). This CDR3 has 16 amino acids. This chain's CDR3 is CASRMARQGATDTQYF. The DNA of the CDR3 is TGTGCCAGCAGAATGGCTAGACAGGGGGCAACAGATACGCAGTATTTT.

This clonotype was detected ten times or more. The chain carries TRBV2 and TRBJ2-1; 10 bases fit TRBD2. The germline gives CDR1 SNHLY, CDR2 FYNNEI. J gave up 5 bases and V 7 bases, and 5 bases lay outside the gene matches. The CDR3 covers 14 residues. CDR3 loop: CASTLAGADNEQFF. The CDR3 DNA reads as TGTGCCAGCACTCTAGCGGGAGCGGACAATGAGCAGTTCTTC.

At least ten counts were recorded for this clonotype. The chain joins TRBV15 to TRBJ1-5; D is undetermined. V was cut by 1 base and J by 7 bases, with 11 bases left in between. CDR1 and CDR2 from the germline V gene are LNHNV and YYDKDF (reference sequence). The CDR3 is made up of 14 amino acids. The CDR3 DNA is TGTGCCACCAGCAGAGTAAAGGGATGGCAGCCCCAGCATTTT. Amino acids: CATSRVKGWQPQHF.

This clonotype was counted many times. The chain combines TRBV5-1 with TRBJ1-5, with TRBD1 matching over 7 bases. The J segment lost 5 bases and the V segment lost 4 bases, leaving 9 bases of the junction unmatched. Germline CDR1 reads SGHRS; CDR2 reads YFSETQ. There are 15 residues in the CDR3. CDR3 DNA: TGCGCCAGCAGCGAAGGAGACAGGGACGATCAGCCCCAGCATTTT. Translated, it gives CASSEGDRDDQPQHF.

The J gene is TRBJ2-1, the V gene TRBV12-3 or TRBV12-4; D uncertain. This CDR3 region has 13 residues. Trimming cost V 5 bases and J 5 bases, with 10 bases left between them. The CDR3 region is CASSRNLHNEQFF. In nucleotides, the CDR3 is TGTGCCAGCAGTAGGAACCTCCACAATGAGCAGTTCTTC.

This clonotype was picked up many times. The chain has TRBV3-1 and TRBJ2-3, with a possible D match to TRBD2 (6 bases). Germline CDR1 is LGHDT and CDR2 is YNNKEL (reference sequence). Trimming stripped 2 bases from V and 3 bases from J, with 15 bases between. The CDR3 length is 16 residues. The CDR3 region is CASSQPGVGGTDTQYF. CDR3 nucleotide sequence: TGTGCCAGCAGCCAACCGGGGGTCGGTGGTACAGATACGCAGTATTTT.

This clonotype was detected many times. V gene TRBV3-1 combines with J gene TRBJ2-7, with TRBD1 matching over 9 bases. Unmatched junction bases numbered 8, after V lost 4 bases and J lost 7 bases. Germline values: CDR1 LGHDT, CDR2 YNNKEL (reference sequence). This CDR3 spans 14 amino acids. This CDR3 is CASSPGQGMGEQYF. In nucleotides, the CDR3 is TGTGCCAGCAGCCCGGGACAGGGAATGGGGGAGCAGTACTTC.

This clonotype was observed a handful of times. CDR3 amino acids: CASSPGAEDTQYF. CDR3 nucleotides: TGTGCCAGCTCACCAGGCGCTGAAGATACGCAGTATTTT. This chain links TRBV18 with TRBJ2-3, with no clear D. The V end lost 2 bases, the J end lost 5 bases, and 8 bases lay between the germline ends. The CDR3 contains 13 residues. Germline CDR1 reads KGHSH; CDR2 reads LQKENI.

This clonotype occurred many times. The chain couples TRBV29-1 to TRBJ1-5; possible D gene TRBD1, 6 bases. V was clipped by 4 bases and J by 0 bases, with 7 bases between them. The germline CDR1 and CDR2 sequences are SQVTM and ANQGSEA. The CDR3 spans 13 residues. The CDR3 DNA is TGCAGCGTTGGGGACATTAGCAATCAGCCCCAGCATTTT. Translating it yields CSVGDISNQPQHF.